The 9 T cell receptor beta chains listed next were all sequenced from one sample in a study of graft-versus-host responses after intestinal transplantation. Antigens of these TCRs are unknown. Profiled with immunoSEQ multiplex PCR; TCRdb holds only in-frame clones, not every one. The sample consists of about 70,000 clones, approximately 93% of them appearing once. The sequenced sample was unstimulated CD8+ T cells sorted from spleen or lymph node cells, obtained before intestinal transplant. These TCRs come from a human donor who received an intestinal transplant.

The chain uses TRBV4-2 and TRBJ2-7; D is possibly TRBD1 (6 bases). V lost 5 bases to trimming and J lost 1 base, with 15 bases between them. The V gene's germline CDR1 is LGHNA and CDR2 YNFKEQ. The CDR3 sequence is 15 residues long. CDR3 region: CASSFQWDTSYEQYF. CDR3 sequence (DNA): TGTGCCAGCAGCTTCCAATGGGACACTTCCTACGAGCAGTACTTC.

The J gene is TRBJ2-7, the V gene TRBV19; 7 bases are a match to TRBD1. The junction had 3 bases not matched to a gene; V was cut back by 5 bases and J by 2 bases. The germline CDR1 and CDR2 sequences are LNHDA and SQIVND (reference sequence). The CDR3 runs to 13 residues. As DNA, the CDR3 is TGTGCCAGTAGTTTCGGGACAGCCTACGAGCAGTACTTC. Translated, it gives CASSFGTAYEQYF.

The chain combines TRBV14 with TRBJ2-7, with 9 bases matching TRBD2. The V and J ends lost 1 base and 2 bases, in that order; junction bases with no gene match: 12. This CDR3 spans 18 amino acids. CDR1 is SGHDN and CDR2 is FVKESK in the germline V gene. CDR3 nucleotide sequence: TGTGCCAGCAGCCAAGGGGGGGCGACTAGCGGCTTAACCTACGAGCAGTACTTC. Translating gives CASSQGGATSGLTYEQYF.

The CDR3 nucleotides read TGTGCCAGCTCACCAAGACAGGGGACCTCCTACGAGCAGTACTTC. It encodes CASSPRQGTSYEQYF. This rearrangement joins TRBV18 to TRBJ2-7, with 8 positions matching TRBD1. Germline CDR1 is KGHSH and CDR2 is LQKENI. V was pared by 2 bases and J by 0 bases, with 3 bases of the junction left unmatched. The CDR3 is 15 residues long.

The rearrangement joins TRBV7-9 to TRBJ2-3; 8 nucleotides match TRBD2. The CDR3 is made up of 16 amino acids. The germline gives CDR1 SEHNR, CDR2 FQNEAQ (reference sequence). The J segment lost 0 bases and the V segment lost 3 bases, leaving 5 bases of the junction unmatched. The CDR3 loop is CASSFILAGSTDTQYF. The CDR3 DNA sequence: TGTGCCAGCAGCTTCATCCTAGCGGGCAGCACAGATACGCAGTATTTT.

In its sample, this clone was seen once. The chain uses TRBV27 and TRBJ2-1, with D perhaps assigned TRBD1 or TRBD2 (5 bases each). This CDR3 has 15 residues. The germline CDR1 and CDR2 sequences are MNHEY and SMNVEV (reference sequence). Trimming took off 6 bases at V and 7 bases at J, with 19 bases between the two ends. CDR3 loop: CASRVLGELFNEQFF. In DNA, the CDR3 is TGTGCCAGCAGGGTATTGGGGGAGCTCTTTAATGAGCAGTTCTTC.

The gene calls are TRBV19 and TRBJ2-1; no definite D call. Germline CDR1 is LNHDA and CDR2 is SQIVND (reference sequence). V lost 7 bases, J lost 0 bases, and 13 bases lay in between. The CDR3 has 15 residues. The CDR3 spells CASNARPSSYNEQFF. CDR3 nucleotide sequence: TGTGCCAGTAATGCGCGGCCGAGCTCCTACAATGAGCAGTTCTTC.

The genes are TRBV2 and TRBJ2-7; the match to TRBD2 covers 8 bases. The V gene end was trimmed by 7 bases and the J gene end by 4 bases; junction bases not matched to a gene: 12. The CDR3 runs to 15 residues. The germline gives CDR1 SNHLY, CDR2 FYNNEI. The CDR3 sequence: CASIRGGSGIYEQYF. As DNA, the CDR3 is TGTGCCAGCATCCGGGGAGGTAGCGGGATTTACGAGCAGTACTTC. Together with reference TRBV2 and TRBJ2-7, the CDR3 gives the full variable domain: EPEVTQTPSHQVTQMGQEVILRCVPISNHLYFYWYRQILGQKVEFLVSFYNNEISEKSEIFDDQFSVERPDGSNFTLKIRSTKLEDSAMYFCASIRGGSGIYEQYFGPGTRLTVT.

This chain uses TRBV13 with TRBJ2-7; D possibly corresponds to TRBD1 (5 bases). The CDR3 extends over 12 amino acids. Germline V gives CDR1 PRHDT, CDR2 FYEKMQ (reference sequence). V was pared by 4 bases and J by 6 bases, with 10 bases between. The CDR3 coding sequence is TGTGCCAGCAGCTCGGCCCAGGGCGAGCAGTACTTC. It yields the protein CASSSAQGEQYF. The variable domain in full, with the rest retrieved from reference TRBV13 and TRBJ2-7, is AAGVIQSPRHLIKEKRETATLKCYPIPRHDTVYWYQQGPGQDPQFLISFYEKMQSDKGSIPDRFSAQQFSDYHSELNMSSLELGDSALYFCASSSAQGEQYFGPGTRLTVT.